The sample holds many counts of the clone carrying this TCR beta chain. What it recognizes is unknown. This sample was included in a study of T cells in Graves' hyperthyroidism and ophthalmopathy. An absence of ophthalmopathy progression within 18 months meant stable Graves' hyperthyroidism. Study-level results: Most thyroid clonotypes expanded above 0.001 were also detected in blood.

The source material, RNA transcripts, was used to amplify TCR beta CDR3 regions. An initial round of RT-PCR targeting the TCR CDR3 relied on the HTBI primer set. TCRdb re-analysed the multiplex PCR reads in MiXCR, keeping a single row per CDR3 protein. The sample has about 200,000 distinct CDR3 sequences, 17% seen once. Trimming took 2 bases from V and 6 from J; bases not matched to a gene: 4. Germline V CDR1 and CDR2: MGHRA, YSYEKL. CDR3 length: 14 residues. This receptor was taken from a woman in her fifties or sixties with Graves' hyperthyroidism. V gene TRBV4-1 combines with J gene TRBJ2-7; TRBD2 matches at 10 bases. Input material: blood. CDR3 sequence: CASSQLAGVFEQYF. The CDR3 coding sequence is TGCGCCAGCAGCCAACTAGCGGGAGTATTCGAGCAGTACTTC.